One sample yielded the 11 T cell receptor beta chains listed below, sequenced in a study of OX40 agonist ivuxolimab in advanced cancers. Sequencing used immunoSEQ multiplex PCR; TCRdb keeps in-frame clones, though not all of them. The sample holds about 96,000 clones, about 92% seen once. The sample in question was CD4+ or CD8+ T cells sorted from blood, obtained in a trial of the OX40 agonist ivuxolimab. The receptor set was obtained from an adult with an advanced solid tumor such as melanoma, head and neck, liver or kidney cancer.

In DNA form, the CDR3 reads TGTGCCAGCAGTCGACAGGGTCCCTCCTACGAGCAGTACTTC. It specifies CASSRQGPSYEQYF. V is TRBV6-1 and J is TRBJ2-5, with TRBD1 matching over 7 bases. The J call is doubtful: the DNA matches TRBJ2-7 better. The CDR3 totals 14 residues. Germline CDR1 is MNHNS and CDR2 is SASEGT.

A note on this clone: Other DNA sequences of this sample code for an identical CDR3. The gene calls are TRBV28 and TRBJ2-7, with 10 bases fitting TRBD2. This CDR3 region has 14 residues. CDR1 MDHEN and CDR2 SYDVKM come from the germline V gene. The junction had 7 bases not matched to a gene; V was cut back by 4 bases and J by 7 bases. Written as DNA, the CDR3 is TGTGCCAGCAGTTCTCTAGCGGGAGTGGTTGAGCAGTACTTC. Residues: CASSSLAGVVEQYF.

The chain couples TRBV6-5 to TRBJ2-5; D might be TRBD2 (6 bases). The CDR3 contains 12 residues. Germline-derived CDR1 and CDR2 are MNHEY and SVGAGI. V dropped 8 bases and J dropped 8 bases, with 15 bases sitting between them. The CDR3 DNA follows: TGTGCCAGCTGGAGGACTATCGACACCCAGTACTTC. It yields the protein CASWRTIDTQYF.

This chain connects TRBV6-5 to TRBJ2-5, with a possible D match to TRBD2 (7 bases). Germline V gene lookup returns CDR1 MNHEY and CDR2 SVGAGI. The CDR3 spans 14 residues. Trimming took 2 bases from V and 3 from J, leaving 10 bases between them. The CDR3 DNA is TGTGCCAGCAGTTACGGAGGGGGGGAAGAGACCCAGTACTTC. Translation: CASSYGGGEETQYF.

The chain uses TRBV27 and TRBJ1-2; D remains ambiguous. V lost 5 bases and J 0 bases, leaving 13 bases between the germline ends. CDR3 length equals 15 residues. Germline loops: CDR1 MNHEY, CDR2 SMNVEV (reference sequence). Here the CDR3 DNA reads TGTGCCAGCAGTCCCCGGTGGGCAGCTAACTATGGCTACACCTTC. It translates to CASSPRWAANYGYTF.

The CDR3 sequence is CASSPTTARPMNTEAFF. As DNA, the CDR3 is TGTGCCAGCTCACCGACGACAGCTCGTCCTATGAACACTGAAGCTTTCTTT. The chain links TRBV18 to TRBJ1-1; D possibly corresponds to TRBD1 (5 bases). Looked up from germline, CDR1 is KGHSH and CDR2 is LQKENI. Trimming took off 3 bases at V and 0 bases at J, with 17 bases between the two ends. The CDR3 is made up of 17 amino acids. The entire variable domain, with the rest obtained from reference TRBV18 and TRBJ1-1, is as follows: NAGVMQNPRHLVRRRGQEARLRCSPMKGHSHVYWYRQLPEEGLKFMVYLQKENIIDESGMPKERFSAEFPKEGPSILRIQQVVRGDSAAYFCASSPTTARPMNTEAFFGQGTRLTVV.

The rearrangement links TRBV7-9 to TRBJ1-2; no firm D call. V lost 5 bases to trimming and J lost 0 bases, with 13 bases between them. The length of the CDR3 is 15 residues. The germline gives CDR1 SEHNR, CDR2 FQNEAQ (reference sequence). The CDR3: CASSLPVRANYGYTF. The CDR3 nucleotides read TGTGCCAGCAGCCTACCAGTGAGGGCTAACTATGGCTACACCTTC.

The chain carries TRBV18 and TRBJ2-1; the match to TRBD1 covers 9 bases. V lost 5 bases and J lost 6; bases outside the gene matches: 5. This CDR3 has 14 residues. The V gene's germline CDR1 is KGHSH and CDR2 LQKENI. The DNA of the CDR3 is TGTGCCAGCTCAGCGGACAGGGGCGTCAATGAGCAGTTCTTC. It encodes CASSADRGVNEQFF.

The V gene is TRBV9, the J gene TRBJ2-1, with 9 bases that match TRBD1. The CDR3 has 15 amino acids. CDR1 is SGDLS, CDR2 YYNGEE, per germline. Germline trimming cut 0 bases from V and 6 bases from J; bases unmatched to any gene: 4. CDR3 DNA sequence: TGTGCCAGCAGCGTAGACGGGACAGGGTTCAATGAGCAGTTCTTC. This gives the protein CASSVDGTGFNEQFF.

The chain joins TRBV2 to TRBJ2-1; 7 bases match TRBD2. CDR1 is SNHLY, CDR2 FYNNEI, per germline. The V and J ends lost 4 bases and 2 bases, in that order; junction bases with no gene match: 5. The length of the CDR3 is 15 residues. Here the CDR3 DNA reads TGTGCCAGCAGTGCGTCTAGCGGTGCCTACAATGAGCAGTTCTTC. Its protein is CASSASSGAYNEQFF.

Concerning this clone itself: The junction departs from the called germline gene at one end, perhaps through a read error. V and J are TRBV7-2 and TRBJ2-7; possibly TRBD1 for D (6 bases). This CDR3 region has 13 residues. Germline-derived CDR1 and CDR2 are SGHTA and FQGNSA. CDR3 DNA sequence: TGTGCCAGCAGCTCCCCAAATTACAGGGCGCCTCACTTC. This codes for CASSSPNYRAPHF.